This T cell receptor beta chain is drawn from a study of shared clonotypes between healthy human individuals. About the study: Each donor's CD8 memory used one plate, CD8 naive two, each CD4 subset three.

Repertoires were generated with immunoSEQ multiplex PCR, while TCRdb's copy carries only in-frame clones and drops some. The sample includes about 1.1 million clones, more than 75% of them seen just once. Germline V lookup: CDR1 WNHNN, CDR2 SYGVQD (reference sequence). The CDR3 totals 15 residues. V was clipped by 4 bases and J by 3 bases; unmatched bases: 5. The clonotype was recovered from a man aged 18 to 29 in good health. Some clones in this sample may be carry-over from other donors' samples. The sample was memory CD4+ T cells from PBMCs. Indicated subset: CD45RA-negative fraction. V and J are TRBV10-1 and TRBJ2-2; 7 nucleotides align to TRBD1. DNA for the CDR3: TGCGCCAGCAGTGCGTGGGACAGAGACACCGGGGAGCTGTTTTTT. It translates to CASSAWDRDTGELFF.